This T cell receptor (beta chain) appears in the sequencing data of a study of cytomegalovirus exposure and HLA in healthy donors. Broader study findings: Sequencing depth across donors, presence/absence analyses assumed, was roughly uniform. For most TCR beta V segments, an earlier analysis put the productive rate at about 90% or about 30% of the time. Researchers reportedly found TCR beta sequences accurately predicted most subjects' HLA-A and HLA-B alleles.

As for this clone: Its antigen is unknown.

V lost 2 bases, J lost 2 bases, and 14 bases lay in between. Germline V gives CDR1 SGHDT, CDR2 YYEEEE. The CDR3 consists of 15 residues. PCR was performed using 60 Vbeta and 13 Jbeta primers. Assay: immunoSEQ multiplex PCR; the TCRdb copy retains only in-frame clones and omits some. The table includes about 140,000 clones, around four fifths detected once. The specimen was PBMCs. This chain connects TRBV5-6 to TRBJ2-7; D may be TRBD2 (7 bases). The receptor was isolated from a male donor in good health and CMV-seropositive. CDR3 residues: CASSLGGALTYEQYF. In DNA form, the CDR3 reads TGTGCCAGCAGCTTAGGGGGGGCCCTAACCTACGAGCAGTACTTC. Full variable domain (rest looked up from reference TRBV5-6 and TRBJ2-7): DAGVTQSPTHLIKTRGQQVTLRCSPKSGHDTVSWYQQALGQGPQFIFQYYEEEERQRGNFPDRFSGHQFPNYSSELNVNALLLGDSALYLCASSLGGALTYEQYFGPGTRLTVT.